Following are 28 T cell receptor beta chains from one sample sequenced in a study of cytomegalovirus exposure and HLA in healthy donors. The PCR ran on 60 Vbeta and 13 Jbeta primers. Profiled with immunoSEQ multiplex PCR; TCRdb holds only in-frame clones, not every one. The sample yields 95,000 to 110,000 clones, approximately 74% seen once. Sequenced: PBMCs. The receptor source for this set is a woman aged 35 to 49 in good health and CMV-seropositive.

The chain employs TRBV5-1 and TRBJ2-5, with D possibly TRBD1 on 6 matching bases. Trimming stripped 0 bases from V and 4 bases from J, with 13 bases between. From germline, CDR1 is SGHRS and CDR2 YFSETQ. The CDR3 has 15 residues. In DNA, the CDR3 is TGCGCCAGCAGCTTGGAGAGGGTAGGGGGAGAGACCCAGTACTTC. It yields the protein CASSLERVGGETQYF.

The V call is TRBV10-3, the J call TRBJ2-5; 13 bases match TRBD2. CDR3 size: 15 residues. Germline-derived CDR1 and CDR2 are ENHRY and SYGVKD. The J segment lost 2 bases and the V segment lost 4 bases, leaving 1 base of the junction unmatched. The CDR3 nucleotides are TGTGCCATCAGTGGGACTAGCGGGGGACAAGAGACCCAGTACTTC. Its translation is CAISGTSGGQETQYF.

A single count supports this clone. The J gene is TRBJ1-1, the V gene TRBV6-5; D is possibly TRBD1 (5 bases). Trimming shortened V by 2 bases and J by 10 bases, and 8 bases separated the two germline ends. The germline CDR1 and CDR2 sequences are MNHEY and SVGAGI. The CDR3 runs to 11 residues. The CDR3 nucleotides read TGTGCCAGCAGTTACGGGGGGGGAGCTTTCTTT. This encodes CASSYGGGAFF.

The chain combines TRBV5-4 with TRBJ2-2; D possibly corresponds to TRBD1 (5 bases). CDR1 and CDR2 (germline): SGHNT, YYREEE (reference sequence). V lost 2 bases and J lost 6, with 8 bases in between. The CDR3 is 13 residues long. Here the CDR3 reads CASSLRGSGELFF. CDR3 nucleotide sequence: TGTGCCAGCAGCTTAAGGGGCTCCGGGGAGCTGTTTTTT.

CDR3 sequence (DNA): TGTGCCAGCAGCCCCAAGGCCACAGGGCTCAATTCACCCCTCCACTTT. Translated: CASSPKATGLNSPLHF. The J gene is TRBJ1-6, the V gene TRBV14; the D gene is possibly TRBD1 (6 bases). This CDR3 comprises 16 residues. Germline V gene data show CDR1 as SGHDN and CDR2 as FVKESK. Between the trimmed V and J ends, which lost 4 bases and 7 bases, there was a span of 17 bases.

The CDR3: CASSPGQGATGELFF. The CDR3 nucleotides are TGTGCCAGCAGCCCAGGACAGGGTGCCACCGGGGAGCTGTTTTTT. The gene calls are TRBV5-4 and TRBJ2-2; TRBD1 matches 8 bases. The CDR3 extends over 15 amino acids. The V gene's germline CDR1 is SGHNT and CDR2 YYREEE (reference sequence). The ends lost 4 bases at V and 4 bases at J; junction bases unmatched: 6.

The chain links TRBV11-1 to TRBJ2-3, with 8 bases lining up with TRBD2. The CDR3 is 16 amino acids. V lost 1 base, J lost 3 bases, and 6 bases stayed unmatched. Germline V gives CDR1 SGHAT, CDR2 FQDESV (reference sequence). The CDR3 DNA follows: TGTGCCAGCAGCTTAGGACTCGGGGGGGGGACAGATACGCAGTATTTT. Its protein is CASSLGLGGGTDTQYF. Full variable domain (remainder filled in from reference TRBV11-1 and TRBJ2-3): EAEVAQSPRYKITEKSQAVAFWCDPISGHATLYWYRQILGQGPELLVQFQDESVVDDSQLPKDRFSAERLKGVDSTLKIQPAELGDSAMYLCASSLGLGGGTDTQYFGPGTRLTVL.

This chain joins TRBV6-1 and TRBJ2-7; possible D gene TRBD1, 5 bases. The CDR3 runs to 12 residues. With 8 bases removed from V and 3 bases from J, the gap between germline ends came to 11 bases. Germline V gene sequence: CDR1 MNHNS, CDR2 SASEGT. In DNA, the CDR3 is TGTGCCAGCGACGCAGGGTACTACGAGCAGTACTTC. It is translated as CASDAGYYEQYF.

This clone was found a few times. The J gene is TRBJ1-3, the V gene TRBV27; D possibly corresponds to TRBD1 (5 bases). V lost 2 bases, J lost 3 bases, and 11 bases lay in between. Germline values: CDR1 MNHEY, CDR2 SMNVEV (reference sequence). This CDR3 contains 15 residues. The CDR3 loop reads CASSLGASNGNTIYF. Here the CDR3 DNA reads TGTGCCAGCAGTTTAGGGGCCTCGAATGGAAACACCATATATTTT.

The chain is built from TRBV9 and TRBJ1-3; TRBD1 matches 7 bases. This CDR3 is built from 15 residues. CDR1 is SGDLS and CDR2 is YYNGEE in the germline V gene. V shed 7 bases, J shed 0 bases, and the junction held 7 bases outside the gene matches. The CDR3: CASGAQGSSGNTIYF. CDR3 coding DNA: TGTGCCAGCGGAGCACAGGGGAGCTCTGGAAACACCATATATTTT.

V gene TRBV18 combines with J gene TRBJ2-4; D perhaps matches TRBD2 (6 bases). CDR1 is KGHSH, CDR2 LQKENI, per germline. Trimming cost V 6 bases and J 0 bases, with 15 bases left between them. The CDR3 runs 16 residues. The CDR3 loop reads CASSGGEKLAKNIQYF. CDR3 coding DNA: TGTGCCAGCTCTGGAGGGGAGAAACTAGCCAAAAACATTCAGTACTTC. Full variable domain (remainder filled in from reference TRBV18 and TRBJ2-4): NAGVMQNPRHLVRRRGQEARLRCSPMKGHSHVYWYRQLPEEGLKFMVYLQKENIIDESGMPKERFSAEFPKEGPSILRIQQVVRGDSAAYFCASSGGEKLAKNIQYFGAGTRLSVL.

The chain uses TRBV11-3 and TRBJ2-2; D possibly corresponds to TRBD2 (5 bases). The CDR3 runs to 13 residues. Trimming cost V 1 base and J 7 bases, with 7 bases left between them. From germline, CDR1 is SGHNT and CDR2 YENEEA. CDR3 protein: CASSLGGGGELFF. The CDR3, as DNA: TGTGCCAGCAGCTTAGGAGGAGGCGGGGAGCTGTTTTTT.

This clone has a handful of counts. V is TRBV5-6 and J is TRBJ2-5; 7 nucleotides line up with TRBD1. Germline CDR1 and CDR2: SGHDT and YYEEEE. CDR3 length equals 14 residues. Trimming took 2 bases from V and 5 from J; bases not matched to a gene: 6. CDR3 sequence (DNA): TGTGCCAGCAGCTTAACAGGGGTCCGGGAGACCCAGTACTTC. Translation: CASSLTGVRETQYF.

This chain connects TRBV6-6 to TRBJ2-7, with D hard to call. Trimming pared 2 bases from V and 5 bases from J, leaving 7 bases between. This CDR3 contains 12 residues. Germline CDR1 MNHNY, CDR2 SVGAGI (reference sequence). The CDR3 nucleotides are TGTGCCAGCAGTTACGACCGGGACGAGCAGTACTTC. Protein product: CASSYDRDEQYF.

This clone has just a few counts. The chain recombines TRBV5-4 with TRBJ2-5; TRBD1 might be the D (5 bases). Trimming took 3 bases from V and 5 from J, leaving 14 bases between them. CDR1 and CDR2 from the germline V gene are SGHNT and YYREEE (reference sequence). The CDR3 extends over 14 amino acids. The CDR3 region is CASSSDIRKETQYF. The CDR3 DNA follows: TGTGCCAGCAGCTCGGACATCCGAAAGGAGACCCAGTACTTC.

The sample holds one count of this clone. The chain employs TRBV19 and TRBJ1-1; D unclear. Looked up from germline, CDR1 is LNHDA and CDR2 is SQIVND (reference sequence). This CDR3 contains 18 residues. The V end was cut by 5 bases, the J end by 0 bases, with 22 bases between. The CDR3: CASSLRDFPEALNTEAFF. CDR3 coding DNA: TGTGCCAGTAGTCTACGGGATTTCCCTGAAGCTTTGAACACTGAAGCTTTCTTT. The whole variable domain, filled in from reference TRBV19 and TRBJ1-1, reads DGGITQSPKYLFRKEGQNVTLSCEQNLNHDAMYWYRQDPGQGLRLIYYSQIVNDFQKGDIAEGYSVSREKKESFPLTVTSAQKNPTAFYLCASSLRDFPEALNTEAFFGQGTRLTVV.

About this clone itself: An end of the junction does not agree with germline; a read error may underlie this. The CDR3 DNA sequence: TGTGCTAGCAGCCAAACTAGCGGGGGGGCCTATGAGCAGTTCTTC. Encoded protein: CASSQTSGGAYEQFF. The V gene is TRBV7-7, the J gene TRBJ2-1; 13 bases map to TRBD2. This CDR3 spans 15 amino acids. Germline CDR1 reads SSHAT; CDR2 reads FNYEAQ (reference sequence).

The gene calls are TRBV14 and TRBJ1-4; D gene unclear. The CDR3 sequence is 14 residues long. The V gene lost 3 bases and the J gene lost 5 bases, with 10 bases spanning the gap. Germline V gene data show CDR1 as SGHDN and CDR2 as FVKESK. This CDR3 reads CASSQTTVNEKLFF. The CDR3 DNA reads TGTGCCAGCAGCCAGACAACCGTAAATGAAAAACTGTTTTTT.

The V gene is TRBV10-2, the J gene TRBJ1-1, with 10 bases aligning to TRBD1. V was pared by 2 bases and J by 7 bases, with 13 bases of the junction left unmatched. The CDR3 contains 17 residues. Germline V CDR1 and CDR2: WSHSY, SAAADI. CDR3 coding DNA: TGCGCCAGCAGTGAGAATCTCGGGACAGGGGTTGGCGGTGAAGCTTTCTTT. It codes for CASSENLGTGVGGEAFF.

The chain recombines TRBV5-1 with TRBJ2-7, with 8 bases identical to TRBD1. Trimming cost V 2 bases and J 0 bases; bases outside gene matches: 4. The length of the CDR3 is 15 residues. Germline V gives CDR1 SGHRS, CDR2 YFSETQ. The CDR3 protein is CASSFGTGGSYEQYF. Here the CDR3 DNA reads TGCGCCAGCAGCTTTGGAACAGGGGGCTCCTACGAGCAGTACTTC.

The rearrangement links TRBV11-2 to TRBJ1-6; 10 bases are a match to TRBD1. Trimming at V came to 1 base and at J to 9 bases, leaving 6 bases not matched to a gene. Germline lookup yields CDR1 SGHAT and CDR2 FQNNGV. The CDR3 loop spans 16 amino acids. For the CDR3, the DNA is TGTGCCAGCAGCTTAGCCGGGACAGGGGATATTTCACCCCTCCACTTT. Amino acid sequence: CASSLAGTGDISPLHF.

A few counts support this clone. V and J are TRBV5-1 and TRBJ1-2; 7 bases match TRBD1. The CDR3 contains 15 residues. The germline CDR1 and CDR2 sequences are SGHRS and YFSETQ. After removal of 4 bases from V and 5 bases from J, the junction contained 11 bases not matched to a gene. The CDR3 spells CASSPTGFGSYGYTF. In DNA form, the CDR3 reads TGCGCCAGCAGCCCGACAGGGTTTGGGTCATATGGCTACACCTTC.

The CDR3 protein is CASRTGTGGPGELFF. The CDR3 nucleotides read TGTGCCAGCAGGACCGGGACAGGGGGCCCCGGGGAGCTGTTTTTT. The V call is TRBV2, the J call TRBJ2-2; 12 bases fit TRBD1. The germline CDR1 and CDR2 sequences are SNHLY and FYNNEI. CDR3 length: 15 residues. V was pared by 6 bases and J by 6 bases, with 5 bases of the junction left unmatched.

The chain uses TRBV5-4 and TRBJ2-5, with D possibly matching TRBD2 (6 bases). With 4 bases removed from V and 1 base from J, the gap between germline ends came to 14 bases. CDR1 and CDR2 from the germline V gene are SGHNT and YYREEE (reference sequence). The CDR3 has 15 amino acids. The CDR3 DNA reads TGTGCCAGCAGCCCCTCACGGGGGAGCCAAGAGACCCAGTACTTC. Residues: CASSPSRGSQETQYF.

This clone occurred a few times. V and J are TRBV9 and TRBJ2-1; unclear D gene. Looked up from germline, CDR1 is SGDLS and CDR2 is YYNGEE. The CDR3 length is 14 residues. The V end was cut by 3 bases, the J end by 5 bases, with 12 bases between. CDR3 protein: CASSAQVMDNEQFF. The DNA for the CDR3 is TGTGCCAGCAGCGCGCAGGTGATGGACAATGAGCAGTTCTTC.

The chain combines TRBV12-5 with TRBJ2-5; D is possibly TRBD1 (5 bases). V was cut by 0 bases and J by 3 bases, with 14 bases left in between. Germline values: CDR1 LGHNT, CDR2 FRNRAP. The CDR3 totals 16 residues. The CDR3 DNA sequence: TGTGCTAGTGGTTTGGTACGAACAGGTGGGGAAGAGACCCAGTACTTC. It encodes CASGLVRTGGEETQYF.

The V call is TRBV7-8, the J call TRBJ2-5, with 7 bases that match TRBD2. The CDR3 is 15 residues long. The germline CDR1 and CDR2 sequences are SGHVS and FQNEAQ. J lost 5 bases, V lost 0 bases, and 6 bases had no gene match. The CDR3 region has the DNA TGTGCCAGCAGCTTAGCCACACTAGCGTCGGAGACCCAGTACTTC. It encodes CASSLATLASETQYF.

The chain carries TRBV4-1 and TRBJ1-6; 10 nucleotides match TRBD1. The CDR3 has 15 amino acids. J lost 9 bases, V lost 5 bases, and 7 bases had no gene match. Germline lookup yields CDR1 MGHRA and CDR2 YSYEKL. The CDR3 region has the DNA TGCGCCAGCAGCTCCCTCGGACAGGGGGTTTCACCCCTCCACTTT. Amino acids: CASSSLGQGVSPLHF.